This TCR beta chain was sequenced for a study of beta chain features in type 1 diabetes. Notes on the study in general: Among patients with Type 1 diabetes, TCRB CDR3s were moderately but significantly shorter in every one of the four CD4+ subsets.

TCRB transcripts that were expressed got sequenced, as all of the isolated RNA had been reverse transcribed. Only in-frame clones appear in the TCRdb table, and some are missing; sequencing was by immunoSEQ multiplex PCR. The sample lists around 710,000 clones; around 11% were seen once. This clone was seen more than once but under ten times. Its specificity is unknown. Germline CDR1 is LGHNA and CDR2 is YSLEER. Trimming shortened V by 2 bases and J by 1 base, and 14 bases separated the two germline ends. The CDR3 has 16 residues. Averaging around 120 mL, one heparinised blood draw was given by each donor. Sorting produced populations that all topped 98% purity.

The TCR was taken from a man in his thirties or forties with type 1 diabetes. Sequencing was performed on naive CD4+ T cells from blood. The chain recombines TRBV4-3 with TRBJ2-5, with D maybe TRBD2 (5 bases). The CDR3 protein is CASSQSPSGIQETQYF. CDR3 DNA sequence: TGCGCCAGCAGCCAATCCCCCTCCGGGATCCAAGAGACCCAGTACTTC.